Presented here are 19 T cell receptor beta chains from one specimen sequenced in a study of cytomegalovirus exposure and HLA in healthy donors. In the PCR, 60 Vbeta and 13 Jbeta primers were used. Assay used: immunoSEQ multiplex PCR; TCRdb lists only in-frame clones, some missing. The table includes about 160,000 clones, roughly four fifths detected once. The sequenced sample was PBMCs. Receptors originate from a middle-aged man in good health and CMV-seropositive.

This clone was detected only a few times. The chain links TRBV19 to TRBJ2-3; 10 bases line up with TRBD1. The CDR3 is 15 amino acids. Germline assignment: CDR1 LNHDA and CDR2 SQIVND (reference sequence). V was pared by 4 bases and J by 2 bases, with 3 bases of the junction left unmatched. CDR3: CASSTTGGSTDTQYF. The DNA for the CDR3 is TGTGCCAGTAGTACGACAGGGGGCTCCACAGATACGCAGTATTTT.

CDR3 loop: CASSPQTLLGLAGVEETQYF. Written as DNA, the CDR3 is TGTGCCAGCAGCCCCCAGACTCTACTGGGACTAGCGGGGGTAGAAGAGACCCAGTACTTC. V and J are TRBV9 and TRBJ2-5; 14 bases map to TRBD2. V trimming: 4 bases; J trimming: 3 bases; junction bases outside the gene matches: 17. The CDR3 contains 20 residues. Germline assignment: CDR1 SGDLS and CDR2 YYNGEE.

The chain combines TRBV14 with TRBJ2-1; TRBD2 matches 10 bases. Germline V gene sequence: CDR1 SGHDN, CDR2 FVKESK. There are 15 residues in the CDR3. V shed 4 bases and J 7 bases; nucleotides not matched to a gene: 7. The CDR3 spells CASSPLAGGANEQFF. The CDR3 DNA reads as TGTGCCAGCAGCCCGTTAGCGGGGGGCGCGAATGAGCAGTTCTTC.

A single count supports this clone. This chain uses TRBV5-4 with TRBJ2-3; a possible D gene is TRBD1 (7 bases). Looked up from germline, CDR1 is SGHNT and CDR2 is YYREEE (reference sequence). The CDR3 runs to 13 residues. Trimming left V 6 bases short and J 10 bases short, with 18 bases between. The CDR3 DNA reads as TGTGCCAGCAACACTCAGGGGGGCACTCCGCAGTATTTT. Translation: CASNTQGGTPQYF.

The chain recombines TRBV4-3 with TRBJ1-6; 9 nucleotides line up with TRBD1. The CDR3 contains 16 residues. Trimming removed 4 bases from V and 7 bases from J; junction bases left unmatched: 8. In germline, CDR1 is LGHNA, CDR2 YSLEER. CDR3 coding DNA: TGCGCCAGCAGCCTCCACGGGACAGGGCGGAATTCACCCCTCCACTTT. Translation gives CASSLHGTGRNSPLHF.

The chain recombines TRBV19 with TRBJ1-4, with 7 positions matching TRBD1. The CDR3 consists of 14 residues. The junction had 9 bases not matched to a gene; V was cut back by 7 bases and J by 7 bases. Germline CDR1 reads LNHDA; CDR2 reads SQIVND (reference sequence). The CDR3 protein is CASNSGTVGEKLFF. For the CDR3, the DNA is TGTGCCAGTAACTCCGGGACAGTTGGTGAAAAACTGTTTTTT.

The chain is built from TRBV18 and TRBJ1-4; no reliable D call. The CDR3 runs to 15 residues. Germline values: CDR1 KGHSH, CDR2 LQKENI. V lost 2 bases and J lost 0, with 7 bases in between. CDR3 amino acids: CASSPNSATNEKLFF. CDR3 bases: TGTGCCAGCTCACCAAACAGTGCAACTAATGAAAAACTGTTTTTT. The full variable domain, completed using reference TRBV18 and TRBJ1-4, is NAGVMQNPRHLVRRRGQEARLRCSPMKGHSHVYWYRQLPEEGLKFMVYLQKENIIDESGMPKERFSAEFPKEGPSILRIQQVVRGDSAAYFCASSPNSATNEKLFFGSGTQLSVL.

In nucleotides, the CDR3 is TGTGCCAGTAGTGAGATACAGGGGGCCCGCTACGAGCAGTACTTC. This encodes CASSEIQGARYEQYF. The rearrangement joins TRBV19 to TRBJ2-7; 9 bases align to TRBD1. Germline values: CDR1 LNHDA, CDR2 SQIVND (reference sequence). The CDR3 has 15 amino acids. V was clipped by 5 bases and J by 3 bases; unmatched bases: 8.

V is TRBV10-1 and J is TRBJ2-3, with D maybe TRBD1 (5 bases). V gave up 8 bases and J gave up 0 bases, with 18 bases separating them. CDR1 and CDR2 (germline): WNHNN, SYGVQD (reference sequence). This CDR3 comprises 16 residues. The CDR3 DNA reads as TGCGCCAGCGGTGGGCAGGACACTCCTAGCACAGATACGCAGTATTTT. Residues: CASGGQDTPSTDTQYF.

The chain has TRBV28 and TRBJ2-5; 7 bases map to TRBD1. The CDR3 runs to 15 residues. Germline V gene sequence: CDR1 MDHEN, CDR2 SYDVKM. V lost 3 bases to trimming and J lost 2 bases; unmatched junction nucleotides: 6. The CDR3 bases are TGTGCCAGCAGTTTGGGAACAGGGGTGCAAGAGACCCAGTACTTC. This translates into CASSLGTGVQETQYF.

The CDR3 DNA sequence: TGTGCCAGCAGTTTCAGGGGGACGGGCGAGCAGTACTTC. It is translated as CASSFRGTGEQYF. The genes are TRBV28 and TRBJ2-7; 7 bases are shared with TRBD1. With V trimmed by 3 bases and J by 6 bases, 5 bases remained unmatched. CDR1 and CDR2 (germline): MDHEN, SYDVKM. The CDR3 is 13 amino acids.

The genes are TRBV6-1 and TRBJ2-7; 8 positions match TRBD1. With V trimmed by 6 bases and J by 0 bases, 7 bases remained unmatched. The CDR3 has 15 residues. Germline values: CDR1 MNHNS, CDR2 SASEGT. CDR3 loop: CASRGDRGGSYEQYF. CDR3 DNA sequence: TGTGCCAGCAGAGGAGACAGGGGTGGCTCCTACGAGCAGTACTTC.

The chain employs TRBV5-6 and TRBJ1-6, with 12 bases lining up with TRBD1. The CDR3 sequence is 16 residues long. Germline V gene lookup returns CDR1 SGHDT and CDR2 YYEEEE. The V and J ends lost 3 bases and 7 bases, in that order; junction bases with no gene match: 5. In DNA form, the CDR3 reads TGTGCCAGCAGCTCAGCCGGGACAGGGGGCAATTCACCCCTCCACTTT. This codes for CASSSAGTGGNSPLHF.

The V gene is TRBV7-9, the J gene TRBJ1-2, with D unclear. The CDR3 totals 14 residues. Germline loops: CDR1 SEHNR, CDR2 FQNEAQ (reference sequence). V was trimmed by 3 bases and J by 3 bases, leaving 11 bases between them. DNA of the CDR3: TGTGCCAGCAGCTTTTCTGCTACAGACTATGGCTACACCTTC. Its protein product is CASSFSATDYGYTF. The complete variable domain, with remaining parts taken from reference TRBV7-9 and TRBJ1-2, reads DTGVSQNPRHKITKRGQNVTFRCDPISEHNRLYWYRQTLGQGPEFLTYFQNEAQLEKSRLLSDRFSAERPKGSFSTLEIQRTEQGDSAMYLCASSFSATDYGYTFGSGTRLTVV.

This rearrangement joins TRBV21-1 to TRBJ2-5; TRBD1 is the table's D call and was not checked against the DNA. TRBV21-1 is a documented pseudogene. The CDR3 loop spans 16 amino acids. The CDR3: CASTPADRGRFETQYF. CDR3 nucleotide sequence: TGTGCCAGCACCCCAGCGGACAGGGGGCGTTTTGAGACCCAGTACTTC.

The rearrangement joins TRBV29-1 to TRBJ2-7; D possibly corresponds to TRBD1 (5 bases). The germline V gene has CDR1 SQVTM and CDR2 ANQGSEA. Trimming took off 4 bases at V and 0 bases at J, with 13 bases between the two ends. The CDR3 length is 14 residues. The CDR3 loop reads CSVGQGSLSYEQYF. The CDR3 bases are TGCAGCGTTGGCCAGGGCTCACTCTCCTACGAGCAGTACTTC.

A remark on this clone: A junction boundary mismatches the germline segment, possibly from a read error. This CDR3 is CAGKNRGSGNNIYF. The CDR3 nucleotides read TGTGCCGGCAAAAACAGGGGGAGTGGAAACAACATATATTTT. This rearrangement joins TRBV30 to TRBJ1-3; 8 nucleotides align to TRBD1. Germline CDR1 reads GTSNPN; CDR2 reads SVGIG (reference sequence). This CDR3 has 14 amino acids.

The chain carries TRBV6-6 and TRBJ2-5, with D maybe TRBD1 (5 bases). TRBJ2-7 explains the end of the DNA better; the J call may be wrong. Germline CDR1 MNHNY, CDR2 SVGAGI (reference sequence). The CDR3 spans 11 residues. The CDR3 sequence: CASSTTAEQYF. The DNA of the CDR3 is TGTGCCAGCAGTACGACAGCCGAGCAGTACTTC.

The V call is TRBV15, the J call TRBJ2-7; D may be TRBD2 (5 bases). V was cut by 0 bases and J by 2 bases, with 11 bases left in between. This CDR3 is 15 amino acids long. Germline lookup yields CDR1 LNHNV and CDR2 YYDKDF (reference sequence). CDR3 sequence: CATSREASRAYEQYF. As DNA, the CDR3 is TGTGCCACCAGCAGAGAGGCTAGCCGAGCCTACGAGCAGTACTTC.